This T cell receptor beta chain emerged from a study of beta chain features in type 1 diabetes. CD45RO/CCR7/CD25/CD127/CD95/CD27 separated CD4+ naive, central memory, regulatory and stem cell-like memory cells by sorting. V lost 7 bases, J lost 0 bases, and 6 bases lay in between. The CDR3 extends over 11 amino acids. CDR1 SQVTM and CDR2 ANQGSEA come from the germline V gene. This clone was seen only a few times. Its antigen is not known. Reverse transcription of all isolated RNA meant that expressed TCRB transcripts were sequenced. This table comes from immunoSEQ multiplex PCR, and its TCRdb copy is limited to in-frame clones, with some not included. The table includes 600,000 to 700,000 clones, roughly an eighth detected once. Study-wide points: Shorter TCRB CDR3s, moderately but significantly so, marked every one of the four CD4+ subsets in Type 1 diabetes patients.

The rearrangement links TRBV29-1 to TRBJ1-2; D remains unclear. The specimen sequenced was naive CD4+ T cells from blood. The source is a man younger than 40 with type 1 diabetes. The CDR3, as DNA: TGCAGCGGTGAGGCTAACTATGGCTACACCTTC. It specifies CSGEANYGYTF.